Below, 31 T cell receptor beta chains from the same sample are listed, as sequenced in a study of technical replicates of blood from a few donors. The table came from immunoSEQ multiplex PCR; TCRdb's copy has only in-frame clones and leaves some out. Of 75,000 to 85,000 clones listed, almost 96% are singletons. The sequenced material came from T cells isolated from PBMCs. Receptors were obtained from a human donor in good health.

Only one count was recorded for this clone. The chain combines TRBV4-3 with TRBJ2-1; D is perhaps TRBD2 (6 bases). Between the trimmed V and J ends, which lost 0 bases and 2 bases, there was a span of 8 bases. Per the germline V gene, CDR1 is LGHNA and CDR2 is YSLEER. The CDR3 has 15 amino acids. Here the CDR3 DNA reads TGCGCCAGCAGCCAAGAGTGGGGGGCCTACAATGAGCAGTTCTTC. Its translation: CASSQEWGAYNEQFF.

This chain connects TRBV2 to TRBJ2-5; 8 nucleotides agree with TRBD1. The germline gives CDR1 SNHLY, CDR2 FYNNEI. With 1 base clipped from V and 4 bases from J, the junction kept 5 bases outside the gene matches. The CDR3 extends over 15 amino acids. The CDR3 DNA reads TGTGCCAGCAGTGAAGATTTACAGGGGGGAGAGACCCAGTACTTC. Amino acids: CASSEDLQGGETQYF.

This chain links TRBV6-1 with TRBJ2-7; D gene ambiguous. The CDR3 sequence is 13 residues long. Trimming took off 6 bases at V and 6 bases at J, with 15 bases between the two ends. In germline, CDR1 is MNHNS, CDR2 SASEGT. CDR3 in amino acids: CASRPSEVGEQYF. The CDR3 coding sequence is TGTGCCAGCAGGCCGTCCGAGGTTGGCGAGCAGTACTTC.

The chain recombines TRBV4-1 with TRBJ2-4, with 7 bases fitting TRBD2. Germline CDR1 reads MGHRA; CDR2 reads YSYEKL. CDR3 length: 18 residues. V trimming: 0 bases; J trimming: 1 base; junction bases outside the gene matches: 9. CDR3 nucleotide sequence: TGCGCCAGCAGCCAAGAATATGCGGGGGTTGGGGCCAAAAACATTCAGTACTTC. This encodes CASSQEYAGVGAKNIQYF.

This chain uses TRBV5-4 with TRBJ1-4; D perhaps matches TRBD1 (5 bases). The CDR3 is made up of 14 amino acids. Germline lookup yields CDR1 SGHNT and CDR2 YYREEE (reference sequence). Trimming stripped 4 bases from V and 4 bases from J, with 11 bases between. CDR3 DNA sequence: TGTGCCAGCAGCCCAGACAGATATAATGAAAAACTGTTTTTT. It yields the protein CASSPDRYNEKLFF.

This clone was recorded once. V and J are TRBV19 and TRBJ2-7; TRBD1 matches at 8 bases. Germline-derived CDR1 and CDR2 are LNHDA and SQIVND (reference sequence). The V and J ends lost 0 bases and 2 bases, in that order; junction bases with no gene match: 3. The CDR3 runs to 15 residues. This CDR3 reads CASSIEGTGPYEQYF. Written as DNA, the CDR3 is TGTGCCAGTAGTATAGAAGGGACAGGCCCCTACGAGCAGTACTTC.

The rearrangement links TRBV6-5 to TRBJ1-2; D unresolved. CDR1 MNHEY and CDR2 SVGAGI come from the germline V gene. This CDR3 contains 14 residues. With 6 bases removed from V and 7 bases from J, the gap between germline ends came to 18 bases. The CDR3 region has the DNA TGTGCCAGCAGCCCTACCTACCGGCGAGGTGGCTACACCTTC. Encoded protein: CASSPTYRRGGYTF.

The chain employs TRBV18 and TRBJ2-7; unclear D gene. The CDR3 runs 12 residues. The germline V gene has CDR1 KGHSH and CDR2 LQKENI. V was clipped by 4 bases and J by 0 bases, with 4 bases between them. The CDR3 spells CASSLDSYEQYF. In DNA, the CDR3 is TGTGCCAGCTCACTAGACTCCTACGAGCAGTACTTC.

This clone was counted only a few times. The chain uses TRBV28 and TRBJ1-1; D remains ambiguous. Trimming took off 5 bases at V and 6 bases at J, with 19 bases between the two ends. Germline V CDR1 and CDR2: MDHEN, SYDVKM. The CDR3 is 15 residues long. The CDR3 DNA reads as TGTGCCAGCAGTACCTACCGGGAGGCGGTTCCTGAAGCTTTCTTT. It yields the protein CASSTYREAVPEAFF. The full variable domain, with the rest looked up from reference TRBV28 and TRBJ1-1, is DVKVTQSSRYLVKRTGEKVFLECVQDMDHENMFWYRQDPGLGLRLIYFSYDVKMKEKGDIPEGYSVSREKKERFSLILESASTNQTSMYLCASSTYREAVPEAFFGQGTRLTVV.

The chain carries TRBV4-1 and TRBJ2-3; 7 bases are shared with TRBD2. The CDR3 is made up of 16 amino acids. With V trimmed by 1 base and J by 4 bases, 8 bases remained unmatched. Germline CDR1 reads MGHRA; CDR2 reads YSYEKL. This CDR3 reads CASSQAGGGTADTQYF. The DNA of the CDR3 is TGCGCCAGCAGCCAAGCGGGAGGTGGGACGGCAGATACGCAGTATTTT.

This sequence joins TRBV6-6 and TRBJ1-2, with D possibly matching TRBD1 (5 bases). The V end was cut by 4 bases, the J end by 5 bases, with 14 bases between. The CDR3 runs to 14 residues. CDR1 is MNHNY and CDR2 is SVGAGI in the germline V gene (reference sequence). Here the CDR3 DNA reads TGTGCCAGCAGTTCTCTTGGCCAGGGATATGGCTACACCTTC. Encoded protein: CASSSLGQGYGYTF.

This chain links TRBV9 with TRBJ1-2; 9 nucleotides align to TRBD1. The CDR3 consists of 14 residues. CDR1 and CDR2 (germline): SGDLS, YYNGEE. The V gene end was trimmed by 6 bases and the J gene end by 3 bases; junction bases not matched to a gene: 6. The CDR3 coding sequence is TGTGCCAGCACCCGGGACAGGGTTGACTATGGCTACACCTTC. Translating gives CASTRDRVDYGYTF.

This clone was seen just once. The genes are TRBV11-3 and TRBJ1-1; possible D gene TRBD1, 6 bases. The length of the CDR3 is 15 residues. The germline V gene has CDR1 SGHNT and CDR2 YENEEA. The germline V and J ends were trimmed by 4 bases and 5 bases, with 17 bases remaining between them. The chain's CDR3 is CASSSRTGSGTEAFF. The CDR3 DNA follows: TGTGCCAGCAGCTCGAGAACAGGGAGTGGAACTGAAGCTTTCTTT. The whole variable domain, filled in from reference TRBV11-3 and TRBJ1-1, reads EAGVVQSPRYKIIEKKQPVAFWCNPISGHNTLYWYLQNLGQGPELLIRYENEEAVDDSQLPKDRFSAERLKGVDSTLKIQPAELGDSAVYLCASSSRTGSGTEAFFGQGTRLTVV.

This clone appeared once. The chain uses TRBV9 and TRBJ2-7, with no clear D. Germline values: CDR1 SGDLS, CDR2 YYNGEE. V was pared by 0 bases and J by 0 bases, with 10 bases between. This CDR3 is 15 amino acids long. CDR3: CASSVDGDYSYEQYF. The CDR3 DNA reads TGTGCCAGCAGCGTAGACGGAGATTACTCCTACGAGCAGTACTTC.

The V call is TRBV9, the J call TRBJ2-1; D possibly corresponds to TRBD2 (5 bases). Trimming left V 4 bases short and J 7 bases short, with 15 bases between. CDR1 and CDR2 from the germline V gene are SGDLS and YYNGEE. The CDR3 contains 14 residues. The CDR3 region is CASSFTRAHNEQFF. In DNA form, the CDR3 reads TGTGCCAGCAGCTTTACGAGGGCGCATAATGAGCAGTTCTTC.

This chain links TRBV2 with TRBJ2-7, with a possible D match to TRBD2 (6 bases). V dropped 5 bases and J dropped 2 bases, with 19 bases sitting between them. The CDR3 is made up of 16 amino acids. Germline CDR1 reads SNHLY; CDR2 reads FYNNEI. CDR3 nucleotide sequence: TGTGCCAGCAGTATGGGACTTCCAAGTTCGGCCTACGAGCAGTACTTC. It translates to CASSMGLPSSAYEQYF. The complete variable domain, with remaining parts taken from reference TRBV2 and TRBJ2-7, reads EPEVTQTPSHQVTQMGQEVILRCVPISNHLYFYWYRQILGQKVEFLVSFYNNEISEKSEIFDDQFSVERPDGSNFTLKIRSTKLEDSAMYFCASSMGLPSSAYEQYFGPGTRLTVT.

This chain links TRBV6-5 with TRBJ2-7, with 13 bases identical to TRBD2. The CDR3 extends over 15 amino acids. With V trimmed by 6 bases and J by 9 bases, 11 bases remained unmatched. The germline V gene has CDR1 MNHEY and CDR2 SVGAGI. CDR3 amino acids: CASRVTHTSGRAQYF. The CDR3 nucleotides read TGTGCCAGCAGAGTTACTCACACTAGCGGGAGGGCGCAGTACTTC.

The chain recombines TRBV7-9 with TRBJ2-7; possible D gene TRBD2, 5 bases. V was clipped by 3 bases and J by 5 bases, with 20 bases between them. Germline values: CDR1 SEHNR, CDR2 FQNEAQ (reference sequence). This CDR3 has 16 residues. The CDR3 sequence: CASSLTLHGIGNEQYF. CDR3 sequence (DNA): TGTGCCAGCAGCTTGACACTTCACGGGATTGGAAACGAGCAGTACTTC.

J is TRBJ2-2 and V is TRBV9, with 9 bases matching TRBD2. CDR1 is SGDLS, CDR2 YYNGEE, per germline. This CDR3 region has 16 residues. V shed 3 bases and J 1 base; nucleotides not matched to a gene: 4. The CDR3 nucleotides read TGTGCCAGCAGCGCGAGACTAGCGGAGAACACCGGGGAGCTGTTTTTT. Protein product: CASSARLAENTGELFF.

The chain joins TRBV10-3 to TRBJ2-1; TRBD1 matches 7 bases. The length of the CDR3 is 14 residues. V trimming: 7 bases; J trimming: 0 bases; junction bases outside the gene matches: 3. Germline CDR1 reads ENHRY; CDR2 reads SYGVKD. CDR3 sequence reads: CAITRDSSYNEQFF. The CDR3 coding sequence is TGTGCCATCACCCGGGACAGCTCCTACAATGAGCAGTTCTTC.

The chain recombines TRBV5-1 with TRBJ2-7; TRBD2 aligns across 9 bases. The CDR3 has 14 amino acids. The J segment lost 7 bases and the V segment lost 4 bases, leaving 9 bases of the junction unmatched. Looked up from germline, CDR1 is SGHRS and CDR2 is YFSETQ. The CDR3 DNA reads TGCGCCAGCAGCCCCGGGACTAGCCACCGAGAGCAGTACTTC. Amino acid sequence: CASSPGTSHREQYF.

Only one count was recorded for this clone. The chain recombines TRBV9 with TRBJ1-3, with D possibly matching TRBD1 (6 bases). V dropped 3 bases and J dropped 8 bases, with 12 bases sitting between them. Germline V gene sequence: CDR1 SGDLS, CDR2 YYNGEE. The CDR3 sequence is 13 residues long. The CDR3 region has the DNA TGTGCCAGCAGCGAAGGGGGTGCGGACACCATATATTTT. It codes for CASSEGGADTIYF.

This clone is a singleton in its sample. The CDR3 sequence: CAISGGQIDEQYF. The DNA for the CDR3 is TGTGCCATCAGTGGAGGACAAATAGACGAGCAGTACTTC. The V call is TRBV10-3, the J call TRBJ2-7; maybe TRBD1 (5 bases). With 4 bases removed from V and 5 bases from J, the gap between germline ends came to 12 bases. The CDR3 contains 13 residues. The germline CDR1 and CDR2 sequences are ENHRY and SYGVKD.

The rearrangement joins TRBV4-1 to TRBJ1-2, with TRBD1 matching 8 bases. The trim removed 1 base at V and 1 base at J, leaving 14 bases unmatched. This CDR3 spans 19 amino acids. The germline V gene encodes CDR1 MGHRA and CDR2 YSYEKL. CDR3: CASSQGRGDRLVFNYGYTF. The CDR3 DNA reads as TGCGCCAGCAGCCAAGGCAGGGGGGACAGGCTCGTCTTTAACTATGGCTACACCTTC.

This chain links TRBV18 with TRBJ1-1; 9 nucleotides match TRBD1. V lost 3 bases, J lost 4 bases, and 6 bases stayed unmatched. Germline values: CDR1 KGHSH, CDR2 LQKENI. The CDR3 length is 15 residues. CDR3 residues: CASSPSTGGTTEAFF. DNA of the CDR3: TGTGCCAGCTCACCCAGCACAGGGGGCACCACTGAAGCTTTCTTT.

This clone was seen a handful of times. The chain recombines TRBV7-9 with TRBJ2-2, with D perhaps TRBD2 (5 bases). Looked up from germline, CDR1 is SEHNR and CDR2 is FQNEAQ (reference sequence). This CDR3 contains 15 residues. Trimming shortened V by 5 bases and J by 1 base, and 11 bases separated the two germline ends. Written as DNA, the CDR3 is TGTGCCAGCAGCCAACTAGGCGGGAACACCGGGGAGCTGTTTTTT. It codes for CASSQLGGNTGELFF. Using reference TRBV7-9 and TRBJ2-2 for the parts outside the CDR3, the full variable domain is DTGVSQNPRHKITKRGQNVTFRCDPISEHNRLYWYRQTLGQGPEFLTYFQNEAQLEKSRLLSDRFSAERPKGSFSTLEIQRTEQGDSAMYLCASSQLGGNTGELFFGEGSRLTVL.

CDR3 loop: CASSLGGVYGYTF. Here the CDR3 DNA reads TGTGCCAGCAGCTTAGGGGGGGTCTATGGCTACACCTTC. The chain employs TRBV7-2 and TRBJ1-2, with D maybe TRBD1 (5 bases). V shed 1 base and J shed 4 bases, with 7 bases lying between them. Germline CDR1 reads SGHTA; CDR2 reads FQGNSA. The CDR3 length is 13 residues.

This sequence joins TRBV18 and TRBJ1-1; TRBD1 matches 12 bases. Germline CDR1 KGHSH, CDR2 LQKENI. After removal of 4 bases from V and 4 bases from J, the junction contained 4 bases not matched to a gene. This CDR3 comprises 15 residues. CDR3 protein: CASSLGTGGGTEAFF. The CDR3 coding sequence is TGTGCCAGCTCACTCGGGACAGGGGGCGGCACTGAAGCTTTCTTT.

The chain employs TRBV28 and TRBJ2-4, with D possibly TRBD1 on 6 matching bases. The germline V gene has CDR1 MDHEN and CDR2 SYDVKM. This CDR3 spans 17 amino acids. V was shortened by 5 bases and J by 0 bases, with 17 bases between the two germline ends. The CDR3 here is CASSLPPRGLAKNIQYF. Here the CDR3 DNA reads TGTGCCAGCAGTCTCCCCCCCAGGGGATTAGCCAAAAACATTCAGTACTTC. Using reference TRBV28 and TRBJ2-4 for the parts outside the CDR3, the full variable domain is DVKVTQSSRYLVKRTGEKVFLECVQDMDHENMFWYRQDPGLGLRLIYFSYDVKMKEKGDIPEGYSVSREKKERFSLILESASTNQTSMYLCASSLPPRGLAKNIQYFGAGTRLSVL.

V is TRBV2 and J is TRBJ2-1, with 8 bases lining up with TRBD2. Trimming took 6 bases from V and 2 from J; bases not matched to a gene: 9. The CDR3 is 16 residues long. Germline assignment: CDR1 SNHLY and CDR2 FYNNEI. DNA for the CDR3: TGTGCCAGCAGCCTCCGACTAGCGATAGCCTACAATGAGCAGTTCTTC. Amino acids: CASSLRLAIAYNEQFF.

The V call is TRBV28, the J call TRBJ2-7; possible D gene TRBD2, 6 bases. Trimming removed 2 bases from V and 3 bases from J, with 11 bases in between. The germline CDR1 and CDR2 sequences are MDHEN and SYDVKM. This CDR3 spans 14 amino acids. The CDR3 DNA follows: TGTGCCAGCAGTTTAGGGCTAGCGTTCTACGAGCAGTACTTC. Translating gives CASSLGLAFYEQYF.